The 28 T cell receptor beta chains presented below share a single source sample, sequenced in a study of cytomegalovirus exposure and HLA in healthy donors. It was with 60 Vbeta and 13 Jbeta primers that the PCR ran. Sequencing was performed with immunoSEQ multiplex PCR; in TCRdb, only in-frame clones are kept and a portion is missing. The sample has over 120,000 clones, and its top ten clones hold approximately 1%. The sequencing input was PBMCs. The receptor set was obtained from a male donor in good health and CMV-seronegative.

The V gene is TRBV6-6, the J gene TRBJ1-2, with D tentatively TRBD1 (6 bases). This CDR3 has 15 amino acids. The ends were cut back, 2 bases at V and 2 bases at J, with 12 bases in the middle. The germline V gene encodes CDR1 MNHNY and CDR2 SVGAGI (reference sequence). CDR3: CASSYGAGDNYGYTF. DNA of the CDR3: TGTGCCAGCAGTTACGGGGCAGGGGACAACTATGGCTACACCTTC.

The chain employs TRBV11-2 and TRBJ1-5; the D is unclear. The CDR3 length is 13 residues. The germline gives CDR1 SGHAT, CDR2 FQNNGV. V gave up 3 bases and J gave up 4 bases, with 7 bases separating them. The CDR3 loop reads CASSFSYNQPQHF. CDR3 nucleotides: TGTGCCAGCAGCTTTTCCTATAATCAGCCCCAGCATTTT.

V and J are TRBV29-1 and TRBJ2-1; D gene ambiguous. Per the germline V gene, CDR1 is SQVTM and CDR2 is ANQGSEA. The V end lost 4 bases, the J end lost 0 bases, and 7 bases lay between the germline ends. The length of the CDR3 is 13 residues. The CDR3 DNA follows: TGCAGCGTTGGAGGAAGCTCCTACAATGAGCAGTTCTTC. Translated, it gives CSVGGSSYNEQFF.

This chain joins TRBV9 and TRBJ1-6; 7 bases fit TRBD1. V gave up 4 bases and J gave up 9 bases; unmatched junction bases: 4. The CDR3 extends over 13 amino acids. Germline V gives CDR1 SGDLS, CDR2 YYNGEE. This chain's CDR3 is CASSPTGVSPLHF. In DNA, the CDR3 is TGTGCCAGCAGCCCCACAGGGGTTTCACCCCTCCACTTT.

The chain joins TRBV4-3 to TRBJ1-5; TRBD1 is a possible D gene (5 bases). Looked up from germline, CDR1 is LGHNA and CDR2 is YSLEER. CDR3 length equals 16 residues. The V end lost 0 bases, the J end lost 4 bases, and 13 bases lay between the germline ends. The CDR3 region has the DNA TGCGCCAGCAGCCAAGATCGGGGGACCCTGAATCAGCCCCAGCATTTT. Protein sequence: CASSQDRGTLNQPQHF.

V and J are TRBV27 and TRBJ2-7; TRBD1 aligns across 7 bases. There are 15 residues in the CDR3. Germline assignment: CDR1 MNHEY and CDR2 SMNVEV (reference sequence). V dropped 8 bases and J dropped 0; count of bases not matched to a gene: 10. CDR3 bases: TGTGCCAGCCAGAGGGGACAGCGGTTCTCCTACGAGCAGTACTTC. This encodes CASQRGQRFSYEQYF.

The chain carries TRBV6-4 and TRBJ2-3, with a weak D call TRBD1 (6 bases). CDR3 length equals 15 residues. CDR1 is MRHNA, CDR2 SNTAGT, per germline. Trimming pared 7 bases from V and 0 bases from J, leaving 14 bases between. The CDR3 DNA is TGTGCCAGCAAATACAGGGCCACTAGCACAGATACGCAGTATTTT. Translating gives CASKYRATSTDTQYF.

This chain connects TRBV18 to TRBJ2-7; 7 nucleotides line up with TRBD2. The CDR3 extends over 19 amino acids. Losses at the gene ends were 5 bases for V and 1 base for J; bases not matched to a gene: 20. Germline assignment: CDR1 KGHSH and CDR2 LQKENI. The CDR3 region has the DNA TGTGCCAGCTCAAGGCGGGGGATCGATATTGGAACGGGTTCCTACGAGCAGTACTTC. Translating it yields CASSRRGIDIGTGSYEQYF.

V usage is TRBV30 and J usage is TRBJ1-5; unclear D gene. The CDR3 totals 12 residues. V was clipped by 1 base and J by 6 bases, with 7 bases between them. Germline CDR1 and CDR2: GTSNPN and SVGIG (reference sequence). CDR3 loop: CAWSGGSQPQHF. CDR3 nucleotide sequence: TGTGCCTGGAGTGGAGGGAGTCAGCCCCAGCATTTT.

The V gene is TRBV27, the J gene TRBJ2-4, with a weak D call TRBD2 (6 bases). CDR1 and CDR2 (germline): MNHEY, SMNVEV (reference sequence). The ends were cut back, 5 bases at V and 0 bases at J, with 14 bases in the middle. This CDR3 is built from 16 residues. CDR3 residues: CASSPGVGLAKNIQYF. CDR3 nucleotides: TGTGCCAGCAGTCCGGGAGTGGGTCTAGCCAAAAACATTCAGTACTTC.

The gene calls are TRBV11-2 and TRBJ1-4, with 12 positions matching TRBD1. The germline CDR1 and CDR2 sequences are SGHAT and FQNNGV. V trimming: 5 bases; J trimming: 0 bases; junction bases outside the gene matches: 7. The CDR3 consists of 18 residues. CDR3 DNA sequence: TGTGCCAGCAGCACTCCGGGACAGGGGGCTTCAACTAATGAAAAACTGTTTTTT. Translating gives CASSTPGQGASTNEKLFF.

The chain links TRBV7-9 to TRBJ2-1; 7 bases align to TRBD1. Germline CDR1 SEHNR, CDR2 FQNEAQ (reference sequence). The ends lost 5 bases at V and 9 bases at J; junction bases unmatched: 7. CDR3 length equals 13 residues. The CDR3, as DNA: TGTGCCAGCAGCCTTGACAGGGCGGCTGAGCAGTTCTTC. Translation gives CASSLDRAAEQFF.

The CDR3 region has the DNA TGTGCCAGCAGCGCCGGACTAGCGGGGGGCACAGATACGCAGTATTTT. This translates into CASSAGLAGGTDTQYF. The chain links TRBV9 to TRBJ2-3, with 13 bases aligning to TRBD2. V was clipped by 3 bases and J by 1 base; unmatched bases: 2. CDR1 and CDR2 (germline): SGDLS, YYNGEE. This CDR3 comprises 16 residues.

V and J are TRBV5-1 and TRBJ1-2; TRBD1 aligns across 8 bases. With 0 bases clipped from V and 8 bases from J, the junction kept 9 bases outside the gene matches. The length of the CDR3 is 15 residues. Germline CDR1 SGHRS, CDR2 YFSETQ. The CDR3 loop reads CASSLAGAGGEGYTF. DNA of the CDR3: TGCGCCAGCAGCTTGGCCGGGGCAGGGGGCGAGGGCTACACCTTC.

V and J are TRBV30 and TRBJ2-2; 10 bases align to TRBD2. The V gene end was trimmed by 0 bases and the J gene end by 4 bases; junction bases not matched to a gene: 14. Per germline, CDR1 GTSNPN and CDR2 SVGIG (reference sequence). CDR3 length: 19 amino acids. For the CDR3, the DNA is TGTGCCTGGAGTGTAGTAGTACTAGCGGGGCCCGGGGGCACCGGGGAGCTGTTTTTT. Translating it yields CAWSVVVLAGPGGTGELFF.

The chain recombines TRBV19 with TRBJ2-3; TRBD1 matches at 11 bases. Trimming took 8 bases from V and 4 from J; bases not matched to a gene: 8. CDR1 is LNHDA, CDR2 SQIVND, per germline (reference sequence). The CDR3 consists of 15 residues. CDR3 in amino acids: CASQDRGQSADTQYF. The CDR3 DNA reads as TGTGCCAGTCAGGACAGGGGGCAGTCAGCAGATACGCAGTATTTT.

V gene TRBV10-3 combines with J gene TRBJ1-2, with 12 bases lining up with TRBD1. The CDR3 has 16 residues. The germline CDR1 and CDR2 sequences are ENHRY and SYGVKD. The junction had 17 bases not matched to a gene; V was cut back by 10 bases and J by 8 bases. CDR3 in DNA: TGTGCCACCAGCTGGGGACAGGGGGCGAACGCCGAGGGCTACACCTTC. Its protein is CATSWGQGANAEGYTF.

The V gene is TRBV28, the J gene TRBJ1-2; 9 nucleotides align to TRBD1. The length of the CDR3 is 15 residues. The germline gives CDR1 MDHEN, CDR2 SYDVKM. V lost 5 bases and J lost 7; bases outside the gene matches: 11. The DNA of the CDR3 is TGTGCCAGCAGTCCTGCCGGGACAGGGTTGGGTGGCTACACCTTC. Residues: CASSPAGTGLGGYTF.

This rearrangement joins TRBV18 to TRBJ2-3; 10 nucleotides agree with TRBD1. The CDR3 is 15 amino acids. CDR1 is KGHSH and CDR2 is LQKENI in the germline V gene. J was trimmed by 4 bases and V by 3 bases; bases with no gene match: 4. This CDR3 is CASSPPGTGADTQYF. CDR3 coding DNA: TGTGCCAGCTCACCCCCCGGGACAGGGGCAGATACGCAGTATTTT.

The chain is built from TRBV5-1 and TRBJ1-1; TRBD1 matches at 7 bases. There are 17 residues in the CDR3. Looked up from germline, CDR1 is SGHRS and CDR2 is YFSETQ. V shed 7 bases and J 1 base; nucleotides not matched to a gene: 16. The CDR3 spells CASLPLPLTGRNTEAFF. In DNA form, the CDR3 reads TGCGCCAGCCTACCCCTACCTTTGACAGGGAGGAACACTGAAGCTTTCTTT.

The CDR3 protein is CASRAGGYSRELFF. The CDR3 nucleotides read TGTGCCAGCAGAGCGGGGGGGTACTCTAGGGAGCTGTTTTTT. The chain employs TRBV28 and TRBJ2-2, with 10 bases aligning to TRBD2. The CDR3 is made up of 14 amino acids. The J segment lost 9 bases and the V segment lost 6 bases, leaving 7 bases of the junction unmatched. Germline V gene lookup returns CDR1 MDHEN and CDR2 SYDVKM.

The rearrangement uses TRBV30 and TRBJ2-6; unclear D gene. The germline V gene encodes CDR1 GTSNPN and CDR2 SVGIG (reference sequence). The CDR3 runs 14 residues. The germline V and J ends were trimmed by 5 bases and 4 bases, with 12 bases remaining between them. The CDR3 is CAWAGNFGANVLTF. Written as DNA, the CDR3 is TGTGCCTGGGCAGGTAATTTCGGGGCCAACGTCCTGACTTTC.

CDR3 sequence reads: CASSAPGQGLYEQYF. In DNA form, the CDR3 reads TGCGCCAGCAGCGCACCGGGACAGGGGCTCTACGAGCAGTACTTC. The rearrangement joins TRBV5-1 to TRBJ2-7; TRBD1 matches at 10 bases. V shed 4 bases, J shed 3 bases, and the junction held 7 bases outside the gene matches. Germline CDR1 SGHRS, CDR2 YFSETQ. This CDR3 contains 15 residues.

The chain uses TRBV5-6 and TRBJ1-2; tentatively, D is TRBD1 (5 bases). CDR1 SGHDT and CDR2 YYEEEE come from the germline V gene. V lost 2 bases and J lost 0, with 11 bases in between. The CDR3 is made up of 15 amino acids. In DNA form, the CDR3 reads TGTGCCAGCAGCTTTATGACAGTAACTAACTATGGCTACACCTTC. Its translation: CASSFMTVTNYGYTF.

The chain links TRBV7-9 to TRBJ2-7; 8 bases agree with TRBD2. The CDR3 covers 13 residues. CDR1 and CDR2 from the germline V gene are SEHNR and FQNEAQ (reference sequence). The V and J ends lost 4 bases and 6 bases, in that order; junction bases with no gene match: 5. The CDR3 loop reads CASSSGLVFEQYF. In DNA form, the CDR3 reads TGTGCCAGCAGCTCGGGACTAGTTTTCGAGCAGTACTTC.

The CDR3 region has the DNA TGTGCCAGCAGCTTGGGTTGGACTCGAACAATTAATTCACCCCTCCACTTT. The encoded protein is CASSLGWTRTINSPLHF. The J gene is TRBJ1-6, the V gene TRBV5-6, with unresolved D. Germline V lookup: CDR1 SGHDT, CDR2 YYEEEE. The CDR3 spans 17 residues. V was shortened by 0 bases and J by 6 bases, with 16 bases between the two germline ends.

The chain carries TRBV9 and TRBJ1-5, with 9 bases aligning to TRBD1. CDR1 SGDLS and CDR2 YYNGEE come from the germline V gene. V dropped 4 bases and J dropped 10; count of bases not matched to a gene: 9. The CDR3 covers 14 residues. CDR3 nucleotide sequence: TGTGCCAGCAGCCCAGGACAGGGGAATCGACCCCAGCATTTT. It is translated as CASSPGQGNRPQHF.

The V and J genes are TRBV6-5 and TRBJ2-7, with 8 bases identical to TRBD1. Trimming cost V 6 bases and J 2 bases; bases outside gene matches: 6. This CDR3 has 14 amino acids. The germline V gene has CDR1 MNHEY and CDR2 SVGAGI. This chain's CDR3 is CASSRQGSTYEQYF. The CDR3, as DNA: TGTGCCAGCAGCCGACAGGGGTCAACCTACGAGCAGTACTTC.